The clone carrying this TCR beta chain was found a few times. The antigen remains unidentified. This sample is part of a study of blood T cells in healthy people across ages. Study as a whole: The template switching approach captured approximately one barcoded beta molecule for every two T cells.

This CDR3 spans 15 amino acids. The V gene lost 3 bases and the J gene lost 3 bases, with 14 bases spanning the gap. Germline assignment: CDR1 LGHNA and CDR2 YNFKEQ. Sample-barcoded 5' priming and a J-beta primer mix drove a second PCR of about 6 to 12 cycles. Each cDNA molecule was tagged by a template-switch adaptor that had 12 random nucleotides. One entry per CDR3 protein results from TCRdb running MiXCR on the 5' RACE reads. The repertoire holds about 780,000 distinct CDR3 sequences, with 35% to 50% as singletons. General observations from the study: Observed TCR beta diversity showed a strong correlation with the percentage of naive T cells as measured by flow cytometry.

The amount of total RNA extracted per sample was at least 6 micrograms. The receptor's source is a man at least 80 years old in good health. The sample comprised blood. The chain is built from TRBV4-2 and TRBJ2-5; D is perhaps TRBD1 (5 bases). The CDR3: CASSHNVIGEETQYF. The CDR3 bases are TGTGCCAGCAGCCACAACGTCATAGGGGAAGAGACCCAGTACTTC.